The 24 T cell receptor beta chains below all came from one sample that was sequenced in a study of T cell clusters in autoimmune cytopenias. One tube held mixed TRB-A and TRB-B primer pools for touch-down PCR. After re-calling the multiplex PCR reads, TCRdb lists one entry per CDR3 protein, DNA absent. In all, the sample yields over 1,500 distinct CDR3 sequences. Each sample's input was around 250 ng genomic DNA, about 38,000 genome equivalents. Sequenced material: peripheral blood. The receptors were sampled from a human donor with an autoimmune cytopenia or autoimmune hepatitis (not recorded which).

By frequency, this clonotype is medium-sized. The V gene is TRBV27, the J gene TRBJ2-1; TCRdb designates TRBD1, a call that cannot be tested without DNA. The CDR3 is 15 amino acids. Germline CDR1 MNHEY, CDR2 SMNVEV (reference sequence). The CDR3 sequence is CASSERTGVYNEQFF.

This clonotype is medium-sized by frequency. The genes are TRBV29-1 and TRBJ1-2; TCRdb reports TRBD1, a call that lacks DNA to check it against. Germline V gene data show CDR1 as SQVTM and CDR2 as ANQGSEA. This CDR3 comprises 13 residues. The CDR3 protein is CSVGGGGNYGYTF.

The chain has TRBV7-9 and TRBJ1-4; checking the TCRdb D call of TRBD1 is not possible without DNA. Germline-derived CDR1 and CDR2 are SEHNR and FQNEAQ (reference sequence). This CDR3 spans 15 amino acids. CDR3: CASSQGQGPNEKLFF.

This clonotype is called medium-sized based on its frequency. This chain uses TRBV19 with TRBJ2-2; TCRdb's D call of TRBD2 is untestable without DNA. CDR3 length: 17 residues. Germline V gene sequence: CDR1 LNHDA, CDR2 SQIVND (reference sequence). CDR3 protein: CASSTLGGLAGAGELFF.

The genes are TRBV7-2 and TRBJ2-7; checking the TCRdb D call of TRBD1 is not possible without DNA. CDR3 length: 15 amino acids. CDR1 and CDR2 (germline): SGHTA, FQGNSA. Here the CDR3 reads CASSLPGGAGNEQYF.

This clonotype is deemed medium-sized by its frequency. The chain couples TRBV18 to TRBJ2-3; TCRdb calls TRBD1, which cannot be checked without DNA. The CDR3 consists of 15 residues. The germline V gene has CDR1 KGHSH and CDR2 LQKENI. CDR3 amino acids: CASSPTPGRTDTQYF.

This clonotype counts as medium-sized by frequency. The chain links TRBV30 to TRBJ1-3. The CDR3 contains 16 residues. CDR1 and CDR2 from the germline V gene are GTSNPN and SVGIG (reference sequence). This chain's CDR3 is CAWSVGLGISGNTIYF.

Considering frequency, this clonotype is medium-sized. The chain combines TRBV5-1 with TRBJ2-2; TCRdb indicates TRBD1, and absent DNA this call remains unverified. Germline V CDR1 and CDR2: SGHRS, YFSETQ. The CDR3 sequence is 16 residues long. This CDR3 is CASSSNGQGNTGELFF.

In terms of frequency, this clonotype is medium-sized. This chain connects TRBV7-2 to TRBJ1-2; TCRdb returns TRBD1, unconfirmable since there is no DNA. This CDR3 is built from 14 residues. Germline CDR1 reads SGHTA; CDR2 reads FQGNSA. The CDR3 sequence is CASSWGVDLSGYTF.

The gene calls are TRBV28 and TRBJ1-5; TCRdb outputs TRBD1, but without DNA this stays unchecked. This CDR3 is built from 15 residues. Germline loops: CDR1 MDHEN, CDR2 SYDVKM. CDR3 residues: CASSFQQGRRQPQHF.

This clonotype is called medium-sized based on its frequency. V usage is TRBV4-3 and J usage is TRBJ2-1; TCRdb reports TRBD2, a call that lacks DNA to check it against. Germline V lookup: CDR1 LGHNA, CDR2 YSLEER. The CDR3 spans 20 residues. CDR3 amino acids: CASSQESPRGWTQRYNEQFF.

This clonotype counts as medium-sized by frequency. J is TRBJ1-1 and V is TRBV27; TCRdb lists TRBD1, though no DNA is available to test this call. CDR1 and CDR2 from the germline V gene are MNHEY and SMNVEV (reference sequence). This CDR3 comprises 14 residues. CDR3 loop: CASSLDRGNTEAFF.

This rearrangement joins TRBV14 to TRBJ2-7; TCRdb gives TRBD1 as the D gene, but with no DNA this cannot be confirmed. The CDR3 is made up of 16 amino acids. Germline V gene sequence: CDR1 SGHDN, CDR2 FVKESK. The CDR3 loop reads CASSQLYRGLSYEQYF.

V and J are TRBV11-1 and TRBJ1-3. The CDR3 runs 17 residues. Germline-derived CDR1 and CDR2 are SGHAT and FQDESV (reference sequence). The CDR3 reads CASSLFLPYFEGNTIYF.

According to its frequency, this clonotype is medium-sized (0.01 to 0.1%). The chain joins TRBV18 to TRBJ1-1; TCRdb reports TRBD1, a call that lacks DNA to check it against. CDR1 is KGHSH and CDR2 is LQKENI in the germline V gene. This CDR3 has 14 residues. CDR3 region: CASSPLGQGTEAFF.

J is TRBJ2-3 and V is TRBV20-1; TCRdb proposes TRBD2, but this gene call is untestable without DNA. Per germline, CDR1 DFQATT and CDR2 SNEGSKA (reference sequence). The CDR3 consists of 15 residues. CDR3 region: CSVTRGGLLADTQYF.

Considering frequency, this clonotype is medium-sized. This CDR3 reads CVLGTRSTEAFF. This rearrangement joins TRBV20-1 to TRBJ1-1. Germline V gene lookup returns CDR1 DFQATT and CDR2 SNEGSKA (reference sequence). CDR3 length equals 12 residues.

This chain joins TRBV20-1 and TRBJ1-4. CDR3 length: 12 residues. From germline, CDR1 is DFQATT and CDR2 SNEGSKA (reference sequence). The CDR3 loop is CRAEIDTGGLFF.

Frequency places this clonotype as large. The V and J genes are TRBV27 and TRBJ1-2; TCRdb designates TRBD1, a call that cannot be tested without DNA. The CDR3 covers 12 residues. Germline loops: CDR1 MNHEY, CDR2 SMNVEV (reference sequence). CDR3 protein: CASSDRDYGYTF.

This clonotype is classed as medium-sized by frequency. The genes are TRBV10-3 and TRBJ2-3. The CDR3 covers 12 residues. In germline, CDR1 is ENHRY, CDR2 SYGVKD. The CDR3 spells CAISEGADTQYF.

This clonotype registers medium-sized (0.01 to 0.1%) by frequency. The chain has TRBV24-1 and TRBJ2-1; lacking DNA, the TRBD2 call made by TCRdb goes unchecked. Germline V gene sequence: CDR1 KGHDR, CDR2 SFDVKD. There are 17 residues in the CDR3. The chain's CDR3 is CATSVGIAGGTDNEQFF.

This clonotype is large by frequency. V and J are TRBV11-1 and TRBJ2-1. The CDR3 length is 11 residues. Germline V gene data show CDR1 as SGHAT and CDR2 as FQDESV (reference sequence). The CDR3 reads CASSRGAEQFF. Filled out from reference TRBV11-1 and TRBJ2-1, the complete variable domain reads EAEVAQSPRYKITEKSQAVAFWCDPISGHATLYWYRQILGQGPELLVQFQDESVVDDSQLPKDRFSAERLKGVDSTLKIQPAELGDSAMYLCASSRGAEQFFGPGTRLTVL.

This clonotype registers medium-sized (0.01 to 0.1%) by frequency. The chain joins TRBV6-2 or TRBV6-3 to TRBJ2-1; TCRdb calls TRBD2, which cannot be checked without DNA. This CDR3 has 13 amino acids. The germline gives CDR1 MNHEY, CDR2 SVGEGT. The CDR3 spells CASSYWVGGEQFF.

In terms of frequency, this clonotype is large (0.1 to 1%). J is TRBJ2-7 and V is TRBV6-5; without DNA, the TCRdb call of TRBD1 cannot be checked. CDR1 is MNHEY, CDR2 SVGAGI, per germline. This CDR3 comprises 12 residues. The chain's CDR3 is CASSGWSYEQYF.